This is a list of T cell receptor beta chains from one sample in a study of human T cells and chemical hapten exposure. MiXCR was run by TCRdb on the RACE reads, yielding one entry per CDR3 protein. The sample has under 450,000 distinct CDR3 sequences; roughly 4.8% are singletons. Specimen: whole blood, collected in connection with sensitization to the hapten diphenylcyclopropenone (DPC). The receptors derive from a woman aged 45 to 65 with alopecia areata. Some clones in this sample may be carry-over from other donors' samples. Both conserved end residues are part of each CDR3. A D gene is named only where the DNA matches it firmly.

d_call: TRBD1; v_call: TRBV13; cdr3_aa: CASSLEDRYEQYF
d_call: TRBD1; v_call: TRBV7-9; cdr3_aa: CASSRTGGQREQYF
d_call: .; v_call: TRBV16; cdr3_aa: CASSQGGRGNTEAFF
d_call: .; v_call: TRBV3-1; cdr3_aa: CASSPWGGAEQYF
d_call: .; v_call: TRBV5-5; cdr3_aa: CASSLAWGQPQHF
d_call: TRBD1; v_call: TRBV14; cdr3_aa: CASSQDLQGISYNEQFF
d_call: .; v_call: TRBV12-3/TRBV12-4; cdr3_aa: CASSSGSLNEQYF
d_call: .; v_call: TRBV12-5; cdr3_aa: CASGLGYEQYF
d_call: .; v_call: TRBV28; cdr3_aa: CASTLPGTYGYTF
d_call: TRBD2; v_call: TRBV5-1; cdr3_aa: CASSPSGRAYNEQFF
d_call: .; v_call: TRBV20-1; cdr3_aa: CSAAWGRAYTQYF
d_call: .; v_call: TRBV24-1; cdr3_aa: CATSGTTNTGELFF
d_call: .; v_call: TRBV7-2; cdr3_aa: CASSLAPSGTDTQYF
d_call: TRBD2; v_call: TRBV20-1; cdr3_aa: CSARDHGTSGRGTDTQYF